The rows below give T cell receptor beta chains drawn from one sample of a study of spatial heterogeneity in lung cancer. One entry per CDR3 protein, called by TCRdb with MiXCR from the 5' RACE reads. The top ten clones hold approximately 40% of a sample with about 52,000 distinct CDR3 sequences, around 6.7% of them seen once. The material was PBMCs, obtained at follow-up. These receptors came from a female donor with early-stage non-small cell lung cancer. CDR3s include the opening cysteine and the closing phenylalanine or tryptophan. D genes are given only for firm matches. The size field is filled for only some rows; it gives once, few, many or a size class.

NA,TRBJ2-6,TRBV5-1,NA,TGCGCCAGCAGCCGGGACATGGATTCTGGGGCCAACGTCCTGACTTTC,CASSRDMDSGANVLTF
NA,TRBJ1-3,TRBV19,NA,TGTGCCAGTAGCTCCCTTGCGGGCCGGGGAAACACCATATATTTT,CASSSLAGRGNTIYF
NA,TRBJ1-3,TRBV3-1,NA,TGTGCCAGCAGCCTGTCGTACCTCCGAAACACCATATATTTT,CASSLSYLRNTIYF
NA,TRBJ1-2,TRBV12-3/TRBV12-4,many,TGTGCCAGTGGGGACTCTTCCTATGGCTACACCTTC,CASGDSSYGYTF
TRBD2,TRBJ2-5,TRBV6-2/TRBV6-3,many,TGTGCCAGCAGAGCGGGGGGGCCGGCCGTCGAGACCCAGTACTTC,CASRAGGPAVETQYF
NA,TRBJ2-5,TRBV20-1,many,TGCAGTGCTCCTTGGCCTCAAGAGACCCAGTACTTC,CSAPWPQETQYF
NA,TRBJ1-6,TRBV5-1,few,TGCGCCAGCAGCTTGACAGGGTGGTCGGATTCACCCCTCCACTTT,CASSLTGWSDSPLHF
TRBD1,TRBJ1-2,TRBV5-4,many,TGTGCCAGCTCTCCTAGTACAGGGGACAGCGGCTATGGCTACACCTTC,CASSPSTGDSGYGYTF
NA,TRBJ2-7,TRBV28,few,TGTGCCAGCAAAACGGGCTCCTACGAGCAGTACTTC,CASKTGSYEQYF
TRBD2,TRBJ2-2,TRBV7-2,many,TGTGCCAGCAATAGAGGGACTAGCGGCACCGGGGAGCTGTTTTTT,CASNRGTSGTGELFF
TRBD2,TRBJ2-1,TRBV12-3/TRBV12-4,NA,TGTGCCAGCAGCCCCGGGACTAGACCATACAATGAGCAGTTCTTC,CASSPGTRPYNEQFF
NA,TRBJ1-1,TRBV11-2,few,TGTGCCAGCAGCTTGGATACAGGTACGAATGAAGCTTTCTTT,CASSLDTGTNEAFF
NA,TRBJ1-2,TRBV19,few,TGTGCCAGTAGTGGTATCCGTGACGGGGGGCGCCTCAATGGCTACACCTTC,CASSGIRDGGRLNGYTF
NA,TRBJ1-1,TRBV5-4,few,TGTGCCAGCAGCATCGGGGCGAACACTGAAGCTTTCTTT,CASSIGANTEAFF
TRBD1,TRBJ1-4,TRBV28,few,TGTGCCAGCTTCTCCGACGGAGGGGGCGAGCGGAAACTGTTTTTT,CASFSDGGGERKLFF
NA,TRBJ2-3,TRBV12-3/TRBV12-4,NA,TGTGCCAGCAGTGATACAGGGCAGCCCACAGATACGCAGTATTTT,CASSDTGQPTDTQYF
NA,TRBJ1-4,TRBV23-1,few,TGCGCCAGCAGTCAGGCCAGGGATGAAAAACTGTTTTTT,CASSQARDEKLFF
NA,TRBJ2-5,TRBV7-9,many,TGTGCCAGCAGCTCCTCCCTGGAGACCCAGTACTTC,CASSSSLETQYF
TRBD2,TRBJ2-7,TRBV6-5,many,TGTGCCAGCAGGCCTCGACTAGCGGGGTCGAGCCGGACCCACGAGCAGTACTTC,CASRPRLAGSSRTHEQYF
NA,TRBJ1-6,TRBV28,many,TGTGCCAGCAGCACGCCGGCACTGGATTCACCCCTCCACTTT,CASSTPALDSPLHF
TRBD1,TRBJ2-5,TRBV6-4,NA,TGTGCCAGCAACAGGGGTCTCAAAGAGACCCAGTACTTC,CASNRGLKETQYF
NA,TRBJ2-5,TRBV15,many,TGTGCCACCAGCAATTGGGACTTTCTGCGGACCCAGTACTTC,CATSNWDFLRTQYF
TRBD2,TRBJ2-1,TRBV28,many,TGTGCCAGCATAGGCGGGGGTCGGAATGAGCAGTTCTTC,CASIGGGRNEQFF
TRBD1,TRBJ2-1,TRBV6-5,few,TGTGCCAGCAGCCGGGCCGGGACAGGGAGGATCAATGAGCAGTTCTTC,CASSRAGTGRINEQFF
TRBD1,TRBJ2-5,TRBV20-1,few,TGCAGTGCCCCCGACAGGGTCGGCCAAGAGACCCAGTACTTC,CSAPDRVGQETQYF
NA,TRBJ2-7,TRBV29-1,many,TGCAGCGTTGTTGAAGGCTTCTACGAGCAGTACTTC,CSVVEGFYEQYF
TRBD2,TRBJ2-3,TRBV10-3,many,TGTGCCATCAGTGAGACATCGCGGGGGGATACGCAGTATTTT,CAISETSRGDTQYF
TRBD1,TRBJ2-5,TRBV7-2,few,TGTGCCAGCAGAAGGGGGCTGAGGGAGACCCAGTACTTC,CASRRGLRETQYF
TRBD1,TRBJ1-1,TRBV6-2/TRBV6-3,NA,TGTGCCAGCAGGAAGACAGGGGCTAATGCTTTCTTT,CASRKTGANAFF
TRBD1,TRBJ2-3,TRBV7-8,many,TGTGCCAGCGACTTAGACAGGGGAACAGATACGCAGTATTTT,CASDLDRGTDTQYF
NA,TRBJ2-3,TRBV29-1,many,TGCAGCGTTGAGGGCGCCCCTCCTAGCACAGATACGCAGTATTTT,CSVEGAPPSTDTQYF
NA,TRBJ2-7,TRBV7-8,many,TGTGCCAGCAGGGTAGGGCTAGGGGACGAGCAGTACTTC,CASRVGLGDEQYF
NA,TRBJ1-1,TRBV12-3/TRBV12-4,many,TGTGCCAGCAGACTATCGGGTTACACTGAAGCTTTCTTT,CASRLSGYTEAFF
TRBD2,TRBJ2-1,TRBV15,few,TGTGCCACCAAACCTAGCGGGGTCTACAATGAGCAGTTCTTC,CATKPSGVYNEQFF
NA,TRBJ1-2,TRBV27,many,TGTGCCAGCAGTTTAAGGGCAGGGGCCCAAAGGGGCTATGGCTACACCTTC,CASSLRAGAQRGYGYTF
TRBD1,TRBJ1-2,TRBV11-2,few,TGTGCCAGCAGCACACTAGAAGGGGGCGGCTATGGCTACACCTTC,CASSTLEGGGYGYTF
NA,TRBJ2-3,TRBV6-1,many,TGTGCCAGCAGTAACCCGTTCAGGGGCCCAGATACGCAGTATTTT,CASSNPFRGPDTQYF